A single sample gave rise to the 16 T cell receptor beta chains below, sequenced in a study of CD8+ T cells in alopecia areata (dated by TCRdb to the late 2010s). The library was prepared using the immunoSEQ multiplex PCR assay. RNA was extracted from all samples and reverse transcribed into cDNA, which served as template for TCR sequencing. TCRdb provides this immuneACCESS table in a form limited to in-frame rearrangements. Some clones are lacking; in checked studies, under half of them reflect an unresolved V gene, and why the rest are absent is not known. This sample gives 150,000 to 200,000 clones in total; roughly 60% of them show up just once. The top ten hold over 1% of the sample. Per the publication, the time point label means: less than 25 weeks on oral tofacitinib. What this sample's treatment or condition label stands for: oral pan-JAK inhibitor, 5-10 mg twice daily. The specimen comprised CD4+ T cells sorted from blood, sampled at week 24, from a patient treated with tofacitinib. These receptors all stem from a human donor with alopecia areata.

The chain has TRBV30 and TRBJ1-2; D is unclear. The CDR3 runs to 11 residues. Per the germline V gene, CDR1 is GTSNPN and CDR2 is SVGIG (reference sequence). Trimming shortened V by 4 bases and J by 4 bases, and 7 bases separated the two germline ends. The CDR3 loop reads CAWTSSYGYTF. In DNA, the CDR3 is TGTGCCTGGACTTCCAGCTATGGCTACACCTTC.

This clone has more than one count but fewer than ten. The rearrangement joins TRBV6-1 to TRBJ1-1; 8 positions match TRBD1. V dropped 2 bases and J dropped 3; count of bases not matched to a gene: 14. Germline CDR1 and CDR2: MNHNS and SASEGT. The CDR3 length is 18 residues. The CDR3 DNA reads TGTGCCAGCAGTGAATGGGGGCAGGGGGCCCTTTGGCACACTGAAGCTTTCTTT. Protein sequence: CASSEWGQGALWHTEAFF.

The chain carries TRBV2 and TRBJ1-2; the match to TRBD1 covers 10 bases. Germline V gives CDR1 SNHLY, CDR2 FYNNEI. CDR3 size: 15 residues. Trimming at V came to 6 bases and at J to 8 bases, leaving 12 bases not matched to a gene. The CDR3, as DNA: TGTGCCAGCAGAGCAACACGACAGGGGGCTCGGGGCTACACCTTC. This translates into CASRATRQGARGYTF. Drawing the rest from reference TRBV2 and TRBJ1-2, the complete variable domain is EPEVTQTPSHQVTQMGQEVILRCVPISNHLYFYWYRQILGQKVEFLVSFYNNEISEKSEIFDDQFSVERPDGSNFTLKIRSTKLEDSAMYFCASRATRQGARGYTFGSGTRLTVV.

This clone was observed many times. The chain recombines TRBV7-3 with TRBJ2-2; D call uncertain. The V gene lost 5 bases and the J gene lost 3 bases, with 4 bases spanning the gap. This CDR3 has 12 amino acids. Per germline, CDR1 SGHTA and CDR2 FQGTGA. DNA for the CDR3: TGTGCCAGCAGCCGCCACACCGGGGAGCTGTTTTTT. Translation gives CASSRHTGELFF. Combining the CDR3 with reference TRBV7-3 and TRBJ2-2 gives the whole variable domain GAGVSQTPSNKVTEKGKYVELRCDPISGHTALYWYRQSLGQGPEFLIYFQGTGAADDSGLPNDRFFAVRPEGSVSTLKIQRTERGDSAVYLCASSRHTGELFFGEGSRLTVL.

The CDR3 is CASSLFTAYTF. DNA for the CDR3: TGTGCCAGCAGCTTGTTTACGGCCTACACCTTC. The chain links TRBV5-6 to TRBJ1-2; D unclear. The V gene lost 1 base and the J gene lost 10 bases, with 8 bases spanning the gap. The germline V gene encodes CDR1 SGHDT and CDR2 YYEEEE. The CDR3 extends over 11 amino acids.

The DNA of the CDR3 is TGTGCCAGCAGCTTATTGAGAGAGACCCAGTACTTC. It yields the protein CASSLLRETQYF. The chain employs TRBV7-2 and TRBJ2-5, with D hard to call. CDR3 size: 12 residues. Germline V gene lookup returns CDR1 SGHTA and CDR2 FQGNSA. The V gene lost 2 bases and the J gene lost 4 bases, with 5 bases spanning the gap.

This chain uses TRBV28 with TRBJ1-5; 8 bases are shared with TRBD1. The CDR3 has 15 amino acids. Germline V gene sequence: CDR1 MDHEN, CDR2 SYDVKM. V was pared by 6 bases and J by 7 bases, with 11 bases of the junction left unmatched. The CDR3 protein is CASSLLDRDEQPQHF. In DNA, the CDR3 is TGTGCCAGCAGCCTTCTGGACAGGGATGAACAGCCCCAGCATTTT.

In this sample, this clone turned up a few times. This rearrangement joins TRBV25-1 to TRBJ2-6; 10 bases are shared with TRBD1. Germline loops: CDR1 MGHDK, CDR2 SYGVNS. This CDR3 is built from 17 residues. Germline trimming cut 8 bases from V and 0 bases from J; bases unmatched to any gene: 7. CDR3 sequence: CASAPGQGYSGANVLTF. The CDR3 DNA follows: TGTGCCAGCGCTCCGGGACAGGGGTACTCTGGGGCCAACGTCCTGACTTTC.

This clone was detected a few times. The gene calls are TRBV4-3 and TRBJ1-2; 7 bases line up with TRBD1. This CDR3 is built from 17 residues. In germline, CDR1 is LGHNA, CDR2 YSLEER. V lost 3 bases, J lost 0 bases, and 10 bases stayed unmatched. The chain's CDR3 is CASSHRFGQAANYGYTF. In DNA form, the CDR3 reads TGCGCCAGCAGCCACCGATTTGGACAGGCCGCTAACTATGGCTACACCTTC.

The chain joins TRBV29-1 to TRBJ1-2; no definite D call. Germline lookup yields CDR1 SQVTM and CDR2 ANQGSEA. With 2 bases removed from V and 7 bases from J, the gap between germline ends came to 2 bases. The CDR3 has 9 amino acids. CDR3 nucleotides: TGCAGCGTTGAAAGTGGCTACACCTTC. Translation gives CSVESGYTF.

V gene TRBV9 combines with J gene TRBJ2-5; TRBD1 aligns across 8 bases. This CDR3 spans 13 amino acids. V lost 4 bases to trimming and J lost 5 bases; unmatched junction nucleotides: 4. Germline values: CDR1 SGDLS, CDR2 YYNGEE. This CDR3 reads CASSPDREETQYF. CDR3 nucleotide sequence: TGTGCCAGCAGCCCGGACAGGGAGGAGACCCAGTACTTC.

The chain joins TRBV27 to TRBJ1-5; TRBD1 matches at 10 bases. Germline V lookup: CDR1 MNHEY, CDR2 SMNVEV (reference sequence). The V gene end was trimmed by 5 bases and the J gene end by 2 bases; junction bases not matched to a gene: 9. This CDR3 region has 17 residues. As DNA, the CDR3 is TGTGCCAGCAGTCCAACGACCGGGACAGGGGGCAATCAGCCCCAGCATTTT. It is translated as CASSPTTGTGGNQPQHF.

The V and J genes are TRBV6-5 and TRBJ1-5; no firm D call. This CDR3 comprises 13 residues. Germline lookup yields CDR1 MNHEY and CDR2 SVGAGI. Trimming removed 7 bases from V and 7 bases from J, with 14 bases in between. CDR3 nucleotides: TGTGCCAGCACCTTCACCCATGGACAGCCCCAGCATTTT. Translating it yields CASTFTHGQPQHF.

This clone has a handful of counts. The CDR3 sequence: CASSGRTGQTEAFF. Written as DNA, the CDR3 is TGCGCCAGCAGCGGAAGGACAGGGCAAACTGAAGCTTTCTTT. The chain carries TRBV5-1 and TRBJ1-1; 8 bases fit TRBD1. With 4 bases clipped from V and 5 bases from J, the junction kept 7 bases outside the gene matches. In germline, CDR1 is SGHRS, CDR2 YFSETQ. This CDR3 region has 14 residues.

Here the CDR3 DNA reads TGTGCCAGGGCCCCAGGGACCCCGGCTTCTAGCAATCAGCCCCAGCATTTT. Its protein is CARAPGTPASSNQPQHF. The rearrangement links TRBV27 to TRBJ1-5, with a weak D call TRBD1 (5 bases). The ends were cut back, 9 bases at V and 0 bases at J, with 21 bases in the middle. The germline V gene has CDR1 MNHEY and CDR2 SMNVEV (reference sequence). CDR3 length: 17 residues.

This clone has a handful of counts. This chain connects TRBV5-1 to TRBJ2-7; the D is unclear. Germline-derived CDR1 and CDR2 are SGHRS and YFSETQ. The V end lost 3 bases, the J end lost 0 bases, and 7 bases lay between the germline ends. There are 13 residues in the CDR3. The CDR3 nucleotides are TGCGCCAGCAGCTCGCCAGACTCCTACGAGCAGTACTTC. It yields the protein CASSSPDSYEQYF.